One sample yielded the 5 T cell receptor beta chains listed below, sequenced in a study of CD8 T cells in ankylosing spondylitis. Using its own MiXCR run on the 5' RACE reads, TCRdb lists one record per CDR3 protein. Of roughly 250,000 distinct CDR3 sequences listed, over 8.5% were seen once; the top ten hold approximately 6.2%. Material for sequencing was blood, either unsorted or a sorted T cell fraction (not recorded which). Source of these receptors: a male donor with ankylosing spondylitis or in good health (not recorded which).

Regarding this clonotype: A much more abundant neighbour one base away suggests this may be a read error. The V gene is TRBV20-1, the J gene TRBJ2-1, with TRBD1 identical over 8 bases. The CDR3 totals 14 residues. The germline V gene has CDR1 DFQATT and CDR2 SNEGSKA (reference sequence). The CDR3 reads CSASRGPLYSEQFF. The CDR3 DNA sequence: TGCAGTGCTAGCAGGGGGCCCCTCTACAGTGAGCAGTTCTTC.

Many counts were recorded for this clonotype. The CDR3 coding sequence is TGCGCCAGCAGCTTGGGACAGGGATATCGCGAAAAACTGTTTTTT. Its translation is CASSLGQGYREKLFF. The chain is built from TRBV5-1 and TRBJ1-4; TRBD1 aligns across 7 bases. From germline, CDR1 is SGHRS and CDR2 YFSETQ. The CDR3 has 15 residues. V lost 0 bases to trimming and J lost 8 bases; unmatched junction nucleotides: 7.

This clonotype has at least ten counts. V is TRBV27 and J is TRBJ2-7, with TRBD2 matching 12 bases. The CDR3 covers 21 residues. V shed 5 bases, J shed 2 bases, and the junction held 22 bases outside the gene matches. Germline V gives CDR1 MNHEY, CDR2 SMNVEV (reference sequence). CDR3 nucleotide sequence: TGTGCCAGCAGTCGAGCCTTCAAACTAGCGGGAGGTACGGAAGGAACCTACGAGCAGTACTTC. This gives the protein CASSRAFKLAGGTEGTYEQYF.

This clonotype appeared many times. The V call is TRBV7-2, the J call TRBJ1-6; D is possibly TRBD1 (5 bases). The CDR3 covers 13 residues. V shed 5 bases and J shed 13 bases, with 15 bases lying between them. The germline V gene has CDR1 SGHTA and CDR2 FQGNSA. The chain's CDR3 is CASSEPGGLPLHF. CDR3 nucleotides: TGTGCCAGCAGCGAACCCGGGGGACTTCCCCTCCACTTT.

The CDR3 is CASSLETGGPYYEQYF. The CDR3 nucleotides are TGTGCCAGCAGTTTAGAGACAGGGGGCCCCTACTACGAGCAGTACTTC. The chain employs TRBV27 and TRBJ2-7; 10 bases agree with TRBD1. V was pared by 2 bases and J by 3 bases, with 7 bases of the junction left unmatched. Germline loops: CDR1 MNHEY, CDR2 SMNVEV (reference sequence). CDR3 length: 16 amino acids.